This TCR beta chain was documented in a study of PD-1 blockade in classical Hodgkin lymphoma. Study findings and constraints: Those achieving complete response showed baseline diversity like newly diagnosed patients.

Every patient experienced relapse after autologous stem cell transplantation, and brentuximab vedotin exposure varied. Concerning this clone: Antigen unknown.

Sequenced by immunoSEQ multiplex PCR; TCRdb stores in-frame clones only, minus some. Of tens of thousands of clones detected, just over 90% appear once; the ten largest clones hold roughly 8%. This CDR3 has 15 amino acids. Germline V gene lookup returns CDR1 SGHNT and CDR2 YYREEE (reference sequence). The V and J ends lost 4 bases and 5 bases, in that order; junction bases with no gene match: 6. The sample was peripheral blood mononuclear cells (PBMCs), taken at baseline. This receptor was identified in a human donor with classical Hodgkin lymphoma. The chain couples TRBV5-4 to TRBJ2-1; 10 bases fit TRBD2. The CDR3 DNA sequence: TGTGCCAGCAGCAGCGGACTAGCGGAAAACAATGAGCAGTTCTTC. This gives the protein CASSSGLAENNEQFF.